Sequencing of this T cell receptor beta chain was carried out in a study of cytomegalovirus exposure and HLA in healthy donors. Between the trimmed V and J ends, which lost 6 bases and 7 bases, there was a span of 10 bases. Per the germline V gene, CDR1 is LNHDA and CDR2 is SQIVND (reference sequence). This CDR3 comprises 12 residues. PCR primers comprised 60 Vbeta and 13 Jbeta primers. Sequencing used immunoSEQ multiplex PCR; TCRdb keeps in-frame clones, though not all of them. Among about 190,000 clones listed, 70% to 75% were seen once. As for this clone: Its antigen is not identified.

Overall study results and limits: A later analysis, which compared TCR beta chains of equal frequency, found the HLA-associated ones more clonally expanded. Earlier findings revealed that most TCR beta V segments proved productive either about 90% or about 30% of the time.

This chain links TRBV19 with TRBJ2-1; D not resolved. Material: PBMCs. This clonotype was obtained from a man between 25 and 39 years old in good health and CMV-seropositive. CDR3 in DNA: TGTGCCAGTAGGACACTGGGTAATGAGCAGTTCTTC. This sequence encodes CASRTLGNEQFF.